This T cell receptor (beta chain) was profiled in a study of blood T cell repertoires in COVID-19. Study details: Sample material is recorded as cDNA or gDNA derived from T cells, B-cell-depleted T cells, or PBMCs.

In the source study's methods: Estimation of nucleated cell counts was performed using reference gene primer amplification. Sequencing was performed with immunoSEQ multiplex PCR; in TCRdb, only in-frame clones are kept and a portion is missing. V and J calls and clone size are as listed in that table; D and trimming were resolved from the DNA. The table lists a few hundred thousand clones, approximately 82% of them singletons, with approximately 1.5% in the top ten. The V end was cut by 8 bases, the J end by 1 base, with 11 bases between. This CDR3 is 13 amino acids long. The sample was peripheral blood. The chain employs TRBV12-3 or TRBV12-4 and TRBJ1-1; tentatively, D is TRBD1 (6 bases). The receptor comes from a woman in her forties who had recovered from COVID-19. The CDR3 region has the DNA TGTGCCAGCTCAGGGGCATGGAACACTGAAGCTTTCTTT. Its translation: CASSGAWNTEAFF.